Listed below are T cell receptor beta chains from one sample, sequenced in a study of cytomegalovirus exposure and HLA in healthy donors. Repertoires were generated with immunoSEQ multiplex PCR, while TCRdb's copy carries only in-frame clones and drops some. The sample contains approximately 230,000 clones, roughly 84% of which appear only once. Source material: PBMCs. Receptors originate from a man younger than 35 in good health and CMV-seropositive. The CDR3 runs from the conserved cysteine through the conserved F or W. A D gene is named only where the DNA matches it firmly. Size tells how often a clone was seen (once, few, many) or the class of an expanded clone, and some rows leave it out.

TRBJ2-1 TRBD2 TRBV4-2 NA TGTGCCAGCAGCCAAGTGGGGGGGTACAATGAGCAGTTCTTC CASSQVGGYNEQFF
TRBJ1-5 NA TRBV7-8 once TGTGCCAGCAGCTTAGTGGGGGGGCGGGAGAGTCAGCCCCAGCATTTT CASSLVGGRESQPQHF
TRBJ1-5 TRBD1 TRBV6-6 NA TGTGCCAGCAGTTACTCGGCAGGGGGCCTTTCGCCCCAGCATTTT CASSYSAGGLSPQHF
TRBJ2-7 TRBD1 TRBV7-9 NA TGTGCCAGCAGCTCTTCGACAGGGCTCTACGAGCAGTACTTC CASSSSTGLYEQYF
TRBJ2-1 NA TRBV15 once TGTGCCACCAGCAGCGATCAAGTCTCCTCGGGCGGAACCTACAATGAGCAGTTCTTC CATSSDQVSSGGTYNEQFF
TRBJ2-5 TRBD2 TRBV29-1 NA TGCAGCGTTCTGGGACTAGCGGGAGGAGAGACCCAGTACTTC CSVLGLAGGETQYF
TRBJ2-2 NA TRBV7-9 NA TGTGCCAGCAGCTTAGGGAGGGAGCTGTTTTTT CASSLGRELFF
TRBJ1-5 NA TRBV12-5 NA TGTGCTAGTGGTTTGGAAGTAGGAGTAAATCAGCCCCAGCATTTT CASGLEVGVNQPQHF
TRBJ2-2 TRBD2 TRBV19 NA TGTGCCAGTAGTAATGGCGGGAGTTTAGTCGGGGAGCTGTTTTTT CASSNGGSLVGELFF
TRBJ2-1 TRBD1 TRBV7-3 NA TGTGCCAGCAGCTTAATAGGGACAGGGTACAATGAGCAGTTCTTC CASSLIGTGYNEQFF
TRBJ2-7 NA TRBV15 NA TGTGCCACCAGCAGAGGGCAGGGGCCGGGGTACGAGCAGTACTTC CATSRGQGPGYEQYF
TRBJ2-7 TRBD1 TRBV29-1 NA TGCAGCGTTGAAAGGTCGACAGGGGGCTCCTACGAGCAGTACTTC CSVERSTGGSYEQYF
TRBJ2-1 NA TRBV14 NA TGTGCCAGCAGCCAAGCTCGGGATCTAATATACAATGAGCAGTTCTTC CASSQARDLIYNEQFF
TRBJ2-5 NA TRBV30 NA TGTGCCCAGAGGAGAGGTAGCGGTTACCAAGAGACCCAGTACTTC CAQRRGSGYQETQYF
TRBJ2-7 NA TRBV29-1 once TGCAGCGTTGCTAGTCCGCTCAAGCAGTACTTC CSVASPLKQYF
TRBJ2-7 NA TRBV29-1 NA TGCAGCGCCCGGGTCTCAGGGGCCTACGAGCAGTACTTC CSARVSGAYEQYF
TRBJ2-1 NA TRBV5-1 NA TGCGCCAGCAGCTTATTGGGGCTAGTTGGTGAGCAGTTCTTC CASSLLGLVGEQFF
TRBJ2-2 NA TRBV10-3 NA TGTGCCATCAGCGACTTGAACACCGGGGAGCTGTTTTTT CAISDLNTGELFF